Each of the 2 T cell receptor beta chains below was sequenced from the same sample in a study of T cells after yellow fever vaccination. Via MiXCR, TCRdb re-called the 5' RACE reads, giving one row per CDR3 protein. The repertoire includes a few hundred thousand distinct CDR3 sequences, 8.1% of them detected once, and approximately 15% sits in the top ten. Sequenced here: PBMCs, sampled approximately 40 days after the first yellow fever vaccination. Receptors originate from a man between 18 and 29 years old who received the YFV17D yellow fever vaccine.

This clonotype was recorded a few times. The junction does not match germline at one end; this may be a read error. This chain joins TRBV28 and TRBJ2-5, with TRBD2 matching over 8 bases. The CDR3 extends over 13 amino acids. Looked up from germline, CDR1 is MDHEN and CDR2 is SYDVKM. The CDR3 nucleotides are TGTGCCAGCACCGTGCGGGAACTAGCGGAACAGACCTTC. Translation: CASTVRELAEQTF. Looking up the rest from reference TRBV28 and TRBJ2-5 gives the full variable domain: DVKVTQSSRYLVKRTGEKVFLECVQDMDHENMFWYRQDPGLGLRLIYFSYDVKMKEKGDIPEGYSVSREKKERFSLILESASTNQTSMYLCASTVRELAEQTFGPGTRLLVL.

The table lists this clonotype with many counts. The chain carries TRBV28 and TRBJ1-3; D is unresolved. Trimming cost V 10 bases and J 0 bases, with 13 bases left between them. From germline, CDR1 is MDHEN and CDR2 SYDVKM. The CDR3 totals 14 residues. The CDR3 is CAIRSGSSGNTIYF. The CDR3 nucleotides read TGTGCCATCCGCAGCGGCAGCTCTGGAAACACCATATATTTT. The full variable domain, in which reference TRBV28 and TRBJ1-3 provide the parts outside the CDR3, is DVKVTQSSRYLVKRTGEKVFLECVQDMDHENMFWYRQDPGLGLRLIYFSYDVKMKEKGDIPEGYSVSREKKERFSLILESASTNQTSMYLCAIRSGSSGNTIYFGEGSWLTVV.